This T cell receptor (beta chain) was recovered during a study of blood T cell repertoires in COVID-19. The V gene's germline CDR1 is SGDLS and CDR2 YYNGEE. The CDR3 sequence is 17 residues long. The J segment lost 7 bases and the V segment lost 3 bases, leaving 19 bases of the junction unmatched. This clone occurred once. TCRdb keeps only in-frame clones here, not all; method: immunoSEQ multiplex PCR. The sample yields over 250,000 clones, under 90% seen once. This sequence was found in a woman in her forties or fifties who had recovered from COVID-19. The J gene is TRBJ2-7, the V gene TRBV9; TRBD2 aligns across 7 bases. Sequences were obtained from peripheral blood. Here the CDR3 DNA reads TGTGCCAGCAGCGCAATGTCGTCGGGGCTTCGGGGGGAAGAGCAGTACTTC. Protein: CASSAMSSGLRGEEQYF.